A single sample is the source of the 16 T cell receptor beta chains below, sequenced in a study of CD8 T cells in ankylosing spondylitis. Each CDR3 protein gets one entry after TCRdb re-called the 5' RACE reads with MiXCR. Seen here are 200,000 to 250,000 distinct CDR3 sequences, 10% to 13% observed once, and the top ten hold about 20%. The source material was blood, either unsorted or a sorted T cell fraction (not recorded which). Receptor source: a male donor with ankylosing spondylitis or in good health (not recorded which).

The sample holds many counts of this clonotype. V usage is TRBV20-1 and J usage is TRBJ1-6; no reliable D call. Germline CDR1 and CDR2: DFQATT and SNEGSKA (reference sequence). This CDR3 is 13 amino acids long. V lost 2 bases and J 7 bases, leaving 9 bases between the germline ends. The CDR3 bases are TGCAGTGCTAGATCGGTAACCAATTCACCCCTCCACTTT. This sequence encodes CSARSVTNSPLHF.

The table lists this clonotype with many counts. CDR3: CSARVSENQETQYF. CDR3 DNA: TGCAGTGCTAGAGTATCAGAAAACCAAGAGACCCAGTACTTC. This chain connects TRBV20-1 to TRBJ2-5, with D uncertain. Trimming removed 1 base from V and 0 bases from J, with 9 bases in between. CDR1 DFQATT and CDR2 SNEGSKA come from the germline V gene (reference sequence). The CDR3 covers 14 residues.

This clonotype was counted ten times or more. The chain combines TRBV12-3 or TRBV12-4 with TRBJ1-5; D remains ambiguous. The CDR3 consists of 14 residues. The V end was cut by 2 bases, the J end by 3 bases, with 8 bases between. The CDR3 nucleotides are TGTGCCAGCAGTTTAAGGAGGGTCAATCAGCCCCAGCATTTT. Amino acid sequence: CASSLRRVNQPQHF.

The rearrangement links TRBV6-2 or TRBV6-3 to TRBJ2-3, with a possible D match to TRBD1 (6 bases). This CDR3 comprises 15 residues. The V gene lost 0 bases and the J gene lost 6 bases, with 13 bases spanning the gap. Germline CDR1 reads MNHEY; CDR2 reads SVGEGT. As DNA, the CDR3 is TGTGCCAGCAGTTACTCGGGGGCCCCAGGGGATACGCAGTATTTT. This translates into CASSYSGAPGDTQYF.

In this sample, this clonotype turned up many times. The J gene is TRBJ2-1, the V gene TRBV5-5; 10 bases agree with TRBD1. With V trimmed by 3 bases and J by 6 bases, 3 bases remained unmatched. The CDR3 runs 14 residues. The germline V gene has CDR1 SGHKS and CDR2 YYEKEE (reference sequence). Here the CDR3 DNA reads TGTGCCAGCAGCTGGTGGACAGGGGGCAATGAGCAGTTCTTC. This translates into CASSWWTGGNEQFF.

This clonotype was detected ten times or more. The V call is TRBV7-3, the J call TRBJ2-5; D is possibly TRBD1 or TRBD2 (6 bases each). The CDR3 is 15 amino acids. CDR1 and CDR2 (germline): SGHTA, FQGTGA. The V and J ends lost 2 bases and 1 base respectively, with 11 bases between them. The CDR3 here is CASSLFGGLQETQYF. The CDR3 region has the DNA TGTGCCAGCAGCTTATTCGGGGGCCTCCAAGAGACCCAGTACTTC.

This chain joins TRBV6-2 or TRBV6-3 and TRBJ2-3; D is possibly TRBD1 or TRBD2 (5 bases each). This CDR3 contains 17 residues. Trimming shortened V by 4 bases and J by 5 bases, and 22 bases separated the two germline ends. Germline values: CDR1 MNHEY, CDR2 SVGEGT. CDR3 nucleotide sequence: TGTGCCAGCAGTTTTCCGAGCAGAGGGACCACTGTAGATACGCAGTATTTT. It is translated as CASSFPSRGTTVDTQYF.

The rearrangement joins TRBV12-3 or TRBV12-4 to TRBJ2-6; possibly TRBD1 for D (6 bases). V was trimmed by 8 bases and J by 8 bases, leaving 16 bases between them. This CDR3 comprises 14 residues. CDR3 sequence (DNA): TGTGCCAGCTCCAGGGGAAGTGGAACCAACGTCCTGACTTTC. Its translation is CASSRGSGTNVLTF.

This clonotype was recorded at least ten times. This rearrangement joins TRBV20-1 to TRBJ2-5, with D unresolved. The CDR3 totals 13 residues. Trimming took 2 bases from V and 3 from J, leaving 10 bases between them. Looked up from germline, CDR1 is DFQATT and CDR2 is SNEGSKA (reference sequence). CDR3 loop: CSARHGIEETQYF. The CDR3 bases are TGCAGTGCTAGACATGGGATCGAAGAGACCCAGTACTTC.

This clonotype was seen ten or more times. The V and J genes are TRBV7-3 and TRBJ1-6; D unresolved. This CDR3 is 16 amino acids long. Germline CDR1 SGHTA, CDR2 FQGTGA. Trimming pared 1 base from V and 3 bases from J, leaving 10 bases between. For the CDR3, the DNA is TGTGCCAGCAGCTTAAAGGGTAGTCTCTATAATTCACCCCTCCACTTT. Amino acid sequence: CASSLKGSLYNSPLHF.

This clonotype was counted at least ten times. Here the CDR3 reads CASSQSTGEETQYF. DNA of the CDR3: TGTGCCAGCAGTCAGAGTACAGGGGAAGAGACCCAGTACTTC. The V gene is TRBV28, the J gene TRBJ2-5; TRBD1 matches 7 bases. In germline, CDR1 is MDHEN, CDR2 SYDVKM. V gave up 5 bases and J gave up 3 bases; unmatched junction bases: 6. This CDR3 comprises 14 residues.

In this sample, this clonotype turned up many times. This chain connects TRBV5-1 to TRBJ1-3, with D maybe TRBD1 (6 bases). V lost 0 bases, J lost 0 bases, and 7 bases lay in between. There are 15 residues in the CDR3. The germline gives CDR1 SGHRS, CDR2 YFSETQ. CDR3 sequence reads: CASSLGGPSGNTIYF. The CDR3 nucleotides read TGCGCCAGCAGCTTGGGGGGGCCCTCTGGAAACACCATATATTTT.

This clonotype has only a few counts. In DNA form, the CDR3 reads TGTGCCACCAGCATCGCACGGGACAGGGGGCGAAACACCATATATTTT. As protein: CATSIARDRGRNTIYF. This chain connects TRBV15 to TRBJ1-3; 12 nucleotides match TRBD1. This CDR3 region has 16 residues. Germline CDR1 and CDR2: LNHNV and YYDKDF (reference sequence). The V segment lost 4 bases and the J segment 5 bases; nucleotides outside the gene matches: 6.

This clonotype was seen ten or more times. This chain connects TRBV20-1 to TRBJ2-5, with TRBD2 identical over 7 bases. Germline assignment: CDR1 DFQATT and CDR2 SNEGSKA (reference sequence). CDR3 size: 13 residues. In DNA, the CDR3 is TGCAGGCCCCGAAGCGGGGAGGAAGAGACCCAGTACTTC. Protein sequence: CRPRSGEEETQYF.

This clonotype was observed a single time. The chain joins TRBV19 to TRBJ2-3, with D possibly TRBD1 on 5 matching bases. Trimming took off 8 bases at V and 2 bases at J, with 14 bases between the two ends. The CDR3 covers 14 residues. Looked up from germline, CDR1 is LNHDA and CDR2 is SQIVND (reference sequence). CDR3: CASRSRGSTDTQYF. The CDR3 nucleotides are TGTGCCAGTCGAAGTAGGGGATCCACAGATACGCAGTATTTT.

The rearrangement uses TRBV5-1 and TRBJ2-4; D may be TRBD1 (6 bases). This CDR3 spans 15 amino acids. Trimming left V 5 bases short and J 5 bases short, with 17 bases between. Germline V gene sequence: CDR1 SGHRS, CDR2 YFSETQ. The CDR3 DNA reads TGCGCCAGCAGTTCCACAGGGTGGGCGGAAAACATTCAGTACTTC. Translated: CASSSTGWAENIQYF.